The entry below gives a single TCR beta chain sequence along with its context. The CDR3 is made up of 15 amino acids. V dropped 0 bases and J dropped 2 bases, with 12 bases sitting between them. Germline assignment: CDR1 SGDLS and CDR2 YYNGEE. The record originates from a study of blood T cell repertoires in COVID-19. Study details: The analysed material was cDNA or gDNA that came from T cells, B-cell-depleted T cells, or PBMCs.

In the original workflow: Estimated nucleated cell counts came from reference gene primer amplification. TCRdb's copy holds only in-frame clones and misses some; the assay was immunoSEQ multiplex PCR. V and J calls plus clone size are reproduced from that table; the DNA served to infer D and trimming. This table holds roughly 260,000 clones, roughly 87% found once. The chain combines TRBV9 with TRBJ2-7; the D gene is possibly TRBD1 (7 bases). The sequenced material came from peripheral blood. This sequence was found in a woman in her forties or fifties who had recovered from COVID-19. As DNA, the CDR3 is TGTGCCAGCAGCGTAGGCGGGGACAGCGCCTACGAGCAGTACTTC. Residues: CASSVGGDSAYEQYF.